Listed here is a single T cell receptor beta chain. Its antigen remains unknown. An Oncomine TCR Beta short-read assay was used to sequence the DNA from cultured CD4+ T cells. Each CDR3 protein is one row after TCRdb ran MiXCR on the PCR reads. The table lists approximately 9,500 distinct CDR3 sequences, around 50% of them singletons. V shed 3 bases, J shed 4 bases, and the junction held 5 bases outside the gene matches. CDR3 length: 13 residues. The germline V gene has CDR1 GTSNPN and CDR2 SVGIG (reference sequence). The treatment is: approximately nine-day PBMC culture with coronavirus spike peptide pools or control peptides (ViraFEST assay). An unexposed donor provided the CD4+ T cells, which were collected before the COVID-19 pandemic (2011-2018). It was with approximately 9.7 IU/ml IL-2 and roughly 9 ug/ml peptide pools that 1.5 million to 2.5 million PBMCs per well were cultured. The data originate from a study of vaccination and CD4 T cells after COVID-19. Study in general: Participants were vaccinated with two doses, given as either BNT162b2 or mRNA-1273 vaccine.

Specimen: CD4+ T cells from blood, cultured in vitro. The chain combines TRBV30 with TRBJ1-2, with 7 bases matching TRBD1. The sequence came from a human donor in good health. Written as DNA, the CDR3 is TGTGCCTGGAGCCACAGGGGACCCTATGGCTACACCTTC. Translation: CAWSHRGPYGYTF.